This TCR beta chain was captured by sequencing in a study of blood T cell repertoires in COVID-19. Study at large: COVID-19 samples, acute and convalescent, were from the United States, Italy and Spain. PBMCs, B-cell-depleted T cells, or T cells provided the cDNA or gDNA that made up the material.

In the original analysis: Amplification of reference gene primers was used by the study to estimate nucleated cell counts. Some clones are missing from TCRdb's copy, which holds only in-frame ones; the method was immunoSEQ multiplex PCR. V and J calls plus clone size are reproduced from that table; the DNA served to infer D and trimming. In the table there are some 120,000 clones, roughly 72% of which are singletons. CDR1 and CDR2 (germline): SGHAT, FQNNGV. The V gene lost 6 bases and the J gene lost 5 bases, with 8 bases spanning the gap. The CDR3 runs 12 residues. The V gene is TRBV11-2, the J gene TRBJ2-1, with D unresolved. This receptor was taken from a man aged 60-69 years with acute or convalescent COVID-19. Source material: peripheral blood. The DNA of the CDR3 is TGTGCCAGCAGGGGCCTAAACAATGAGCAGTTCTTC. The encoded protein is CASRGLNNEQFF.